This entry is about one T cell receptor (beta chain). The sample has other DNA sequences that encode this CDR3 too. In germline, CDR1 is LGHDT, CDR2 YNNKEL (reference sequence). V was trimmed by 4 bases and J by 5 bases, leaving 17 bases between them. This CDR3 contains 15 residues. The method was immunoSEQ multiplex PCR; TCRdb's version includes in-frame clones alone and lacks a portion of them. The table records about 54,000 clones, less than 95% of them present only once. This sample is part of a study of blood T cell repertoires in COVID-19. At the level of the study: COVID-19 samples, acute and convalescent, were from the United States, Italy and Spain. Nucleic acid was either cDNA or gDNA, and it came from T cells, B-cell-depleted T cells, or PBMCs.

The sample taken for sequencing was peripheral blood. The chain carries TRBV3-1 (or the pseudogene TRBV3-2) and TRBJ2-5, with D maybe TRBD1 (6 bases). The receptor was derived from a woman aged 35 to 49 with active COVID-19. The CDR3 bases are TGTGCCAGCAGCCCCCCTGGCAGGGGTTTGGAGACCCAGTACTTC. Translation gives CASSPPGRGLETQYF.